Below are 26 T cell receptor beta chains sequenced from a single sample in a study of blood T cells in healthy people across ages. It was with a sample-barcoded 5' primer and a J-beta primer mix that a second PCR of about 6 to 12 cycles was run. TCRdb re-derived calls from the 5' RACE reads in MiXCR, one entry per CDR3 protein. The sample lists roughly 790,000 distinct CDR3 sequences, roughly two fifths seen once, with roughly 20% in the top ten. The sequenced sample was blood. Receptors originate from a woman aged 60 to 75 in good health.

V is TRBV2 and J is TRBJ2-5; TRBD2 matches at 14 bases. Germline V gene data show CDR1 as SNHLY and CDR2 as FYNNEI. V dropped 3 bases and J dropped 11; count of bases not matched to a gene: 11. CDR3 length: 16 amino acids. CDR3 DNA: TGTGCCAGCAGTGACGCTAGACTAGCGGGAGGGGATGAGCAGTACTTC. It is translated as CASSDARLAGGDEQYF.

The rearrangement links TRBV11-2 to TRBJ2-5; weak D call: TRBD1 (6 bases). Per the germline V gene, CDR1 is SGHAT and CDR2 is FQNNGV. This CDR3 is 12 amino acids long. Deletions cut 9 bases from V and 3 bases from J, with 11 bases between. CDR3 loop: CASRRTEETQYF. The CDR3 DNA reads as TGTGCCAGTAGGAGGACAGAAGAGACCCAGTACTTC.

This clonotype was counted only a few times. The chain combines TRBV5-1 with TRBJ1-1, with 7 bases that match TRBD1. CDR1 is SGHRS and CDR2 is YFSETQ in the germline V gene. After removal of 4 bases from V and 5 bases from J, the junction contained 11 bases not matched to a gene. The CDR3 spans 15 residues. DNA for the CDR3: TGCGCCAGCAGCGTTAGACAGGGCGGTGGGACTGAAGCTTTCTTT. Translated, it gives CASSVRQGGGTEAFF.

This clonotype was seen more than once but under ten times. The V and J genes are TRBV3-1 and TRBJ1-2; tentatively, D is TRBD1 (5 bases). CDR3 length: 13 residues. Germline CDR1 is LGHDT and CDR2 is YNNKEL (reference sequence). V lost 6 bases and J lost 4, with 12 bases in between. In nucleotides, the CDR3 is TGTGCCAGCAGACCCACAGGCGTCTATGGCTACACCTTC. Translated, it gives CASRPTGVYGYTF.

CDR3 DNA sequence: TGTGCCACCCATTCTAGCGGGAGGACCGTTGAGCAGTTCTTC. The encoded protein is CATHSSGRTVEQFF. The genes are TRBV6-5 and TRBJ2-1, with 11 bases aligning to TRBD2. V was clipped by 10 bases and J by 9 bases; unmatched bases: 11. This CDR3 comprises 14 residues. Germline lookup yields CDR1 MNHEY and CDR2 SVGAGI.

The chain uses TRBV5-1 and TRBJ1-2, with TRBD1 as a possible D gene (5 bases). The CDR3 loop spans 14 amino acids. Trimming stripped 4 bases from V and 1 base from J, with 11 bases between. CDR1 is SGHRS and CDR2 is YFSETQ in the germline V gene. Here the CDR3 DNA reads TGCGCCAGCAGCCCACCGACAGATAACTATGGCTACACCTTC. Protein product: CASSPPTDNYGYTF.

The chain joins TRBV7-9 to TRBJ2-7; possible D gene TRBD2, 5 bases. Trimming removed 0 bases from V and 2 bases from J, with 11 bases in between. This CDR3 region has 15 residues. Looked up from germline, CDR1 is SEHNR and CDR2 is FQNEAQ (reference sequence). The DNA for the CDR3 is TGTGCCAGCAGCTTAGCAACAGCGGCCCCCTACGAGCAGTACTTC. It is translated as CASSLATAAPYEQYF.

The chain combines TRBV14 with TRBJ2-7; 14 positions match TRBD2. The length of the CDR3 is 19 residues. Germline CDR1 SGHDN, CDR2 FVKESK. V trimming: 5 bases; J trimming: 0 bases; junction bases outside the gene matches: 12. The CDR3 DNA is TGTGCCAGCAGCTTCTCGACTAGCGGGAGGGCCCCTTCCTCCTACGAGCAGTACTTC. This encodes CASSFSTSGRAPSSYEQYF.

CDR3: CSAGGAGYGYTF. In nucleotides, the CDR3 is TGCAGTGCTGGAGGGGCTGGCTATGGCTACACCTTC. The chain recombines TRBV20-1 with TRBJ1-2, with a possible D match to TRBD1 (5 bases). This CDR3 has 12 amino acids. Trimming removed 5 bases from V and 4 bases from J, with 11 bases in between. The germline CDR1 and CDR2 sequences are DFQATT and SNEGSKA (reference sequence).

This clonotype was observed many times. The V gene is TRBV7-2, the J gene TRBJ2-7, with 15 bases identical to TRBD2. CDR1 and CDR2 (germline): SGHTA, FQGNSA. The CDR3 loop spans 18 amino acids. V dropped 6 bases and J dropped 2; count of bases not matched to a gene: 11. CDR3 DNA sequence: TGTGCCAGCAGACAAACCGCCGGACTAGCGGGAGGGCCCTACGAGCAGTACTTC. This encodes CASRQTAGLAGGPYEQYF.

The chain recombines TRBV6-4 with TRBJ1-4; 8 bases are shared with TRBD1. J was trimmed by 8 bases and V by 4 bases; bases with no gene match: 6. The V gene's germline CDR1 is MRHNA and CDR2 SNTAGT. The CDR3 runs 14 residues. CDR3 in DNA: TGTGCCAGCAGTGGACAGGGGTTGGACGAAAAACTGTTTTTT. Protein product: CASSGQGLDEKLFF.

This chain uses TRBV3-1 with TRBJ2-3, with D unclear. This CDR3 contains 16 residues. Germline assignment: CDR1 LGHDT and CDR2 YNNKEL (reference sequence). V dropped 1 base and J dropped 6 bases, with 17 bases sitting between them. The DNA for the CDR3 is TGTGCCAGCAGCCAAGTTTCTGTAGATTTCGGGGATACGCAGTATTTT. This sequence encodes CASSQVSVDFGDTQYF.

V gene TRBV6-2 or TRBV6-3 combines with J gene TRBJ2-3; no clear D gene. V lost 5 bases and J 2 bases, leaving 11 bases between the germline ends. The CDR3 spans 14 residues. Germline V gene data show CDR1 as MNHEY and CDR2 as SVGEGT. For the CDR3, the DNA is TGTGCCAGCAGTCGACTGAACCCCACAGATACGCAGTATTTT. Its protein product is CASSRLNPTDTQYF.

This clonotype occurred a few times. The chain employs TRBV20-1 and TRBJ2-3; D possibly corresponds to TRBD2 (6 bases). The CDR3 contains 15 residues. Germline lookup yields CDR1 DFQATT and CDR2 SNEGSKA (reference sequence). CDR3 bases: TGCAGCACCAGTTTGGGACTCCAGATCACAGATACGCAGTATTTT. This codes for CSTSLGLQITDTQYF.

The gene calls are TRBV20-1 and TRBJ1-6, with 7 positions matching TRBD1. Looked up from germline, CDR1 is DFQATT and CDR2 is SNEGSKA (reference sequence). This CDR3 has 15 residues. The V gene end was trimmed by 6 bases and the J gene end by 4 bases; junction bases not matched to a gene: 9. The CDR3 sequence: CSARTGSPYNSPLHF. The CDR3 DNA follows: TGCAGTGCCCGGACAGGATCCCCTTATAATTCACCCCTCCACTTT.

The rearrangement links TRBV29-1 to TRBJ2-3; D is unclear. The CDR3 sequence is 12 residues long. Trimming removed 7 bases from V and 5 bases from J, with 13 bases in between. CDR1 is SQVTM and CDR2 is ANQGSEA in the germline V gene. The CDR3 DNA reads TGCAGCGGCGAGCGTGGGCTAGATACGCAGTATTTT. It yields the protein CSGERGLDTQYF.

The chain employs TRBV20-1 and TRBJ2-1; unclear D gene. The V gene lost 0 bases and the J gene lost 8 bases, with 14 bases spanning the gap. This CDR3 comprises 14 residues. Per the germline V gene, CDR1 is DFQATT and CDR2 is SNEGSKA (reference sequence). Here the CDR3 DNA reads TGCAGTGCTAGAGAGCGCCTAACGGACCATGAGCAGTTCTTC. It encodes CSARERLTDHEQFF.

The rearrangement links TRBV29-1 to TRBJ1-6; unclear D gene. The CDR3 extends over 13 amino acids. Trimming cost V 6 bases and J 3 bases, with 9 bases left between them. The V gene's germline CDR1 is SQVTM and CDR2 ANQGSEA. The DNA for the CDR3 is TGCAGCGTCTTATCGGGCTATAATTCACCCCTCCACTTT. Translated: CSVLSGYNSPLHF.

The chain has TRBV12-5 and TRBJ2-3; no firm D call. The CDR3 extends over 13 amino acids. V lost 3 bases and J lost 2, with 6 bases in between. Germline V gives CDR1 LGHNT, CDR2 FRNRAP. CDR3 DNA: TGTGCTAGTGGTTTCACTTTCACAGATACGCAGTATTTT. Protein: CASGFTFTDTQYF.

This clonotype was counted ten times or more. The CDR3: CSARGGSAYEQYF. The DNA of the CDR3 is TGCAGTGCTAGAGGGGGTAGCGCCTACGAGCAGTACTTC. This chain links TRBV20-1 with TRBJ2-7, with D tentatively TRBD2 (5 bases). CDR1 is DFQATT, CDR2 SNEGSKA, per germline (reference sequence). Trimming pared 1 base from V and 2 bases from J, leaving 9 bases between. This CDR3 contains 13 residues.

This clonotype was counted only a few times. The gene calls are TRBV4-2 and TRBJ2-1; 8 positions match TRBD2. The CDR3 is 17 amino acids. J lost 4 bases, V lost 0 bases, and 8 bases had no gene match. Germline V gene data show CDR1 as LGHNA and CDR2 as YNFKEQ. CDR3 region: CASSQDPGGGPYNEQFF. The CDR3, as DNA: TGTGCCAGCAGCCAAGACCCTGGCGGGGGGCCGTACAATGAGCAGTTCTTC.

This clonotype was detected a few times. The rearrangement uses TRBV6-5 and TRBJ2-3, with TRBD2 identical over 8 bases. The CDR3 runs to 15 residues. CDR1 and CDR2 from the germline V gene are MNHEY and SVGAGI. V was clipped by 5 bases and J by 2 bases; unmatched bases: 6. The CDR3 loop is CASSKGLGHTDTQYF. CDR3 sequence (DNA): TGTGCCAGCAGTAAGGGACTAGGGCACACAGATACGCAGTATTTT.

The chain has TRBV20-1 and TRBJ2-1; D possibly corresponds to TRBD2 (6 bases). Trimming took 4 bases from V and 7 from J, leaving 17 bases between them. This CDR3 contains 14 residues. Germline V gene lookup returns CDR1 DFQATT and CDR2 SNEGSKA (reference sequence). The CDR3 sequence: CSAIPRESKNEQFF. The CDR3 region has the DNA TGCAGTGCTATCCCCCGGGAGTCTAAGAATGAGCAGTTCTTC.

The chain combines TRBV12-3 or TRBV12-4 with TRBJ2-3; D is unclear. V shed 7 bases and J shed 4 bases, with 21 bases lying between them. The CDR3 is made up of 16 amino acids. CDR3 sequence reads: CASTLAEGSHSDTQYF. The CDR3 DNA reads TGTGCCAGCACCCTGGCCGAAGGATCACACTCAGATACGCAGTATTTT.

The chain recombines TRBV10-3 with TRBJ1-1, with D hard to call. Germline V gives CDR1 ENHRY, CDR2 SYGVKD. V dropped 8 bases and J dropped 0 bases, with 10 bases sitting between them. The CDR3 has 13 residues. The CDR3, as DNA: TGTGCCATCCAGGACTTCATGAACACTGAAGCTTTCTTT. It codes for CAIQDFMNTEAFF.

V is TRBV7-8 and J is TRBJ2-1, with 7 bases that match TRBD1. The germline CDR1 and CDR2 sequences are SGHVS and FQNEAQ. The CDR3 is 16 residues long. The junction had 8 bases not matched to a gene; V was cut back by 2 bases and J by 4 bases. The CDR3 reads CASSLTRDRAYNEQFF. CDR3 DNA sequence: TGTGCCAGCAGCTTAACCCGGGACAGAGCTTACAATGAGCAGTTCTTC.